Shown below are 12 T cell receptor beta chains from a single sample sequenced in a study of post-analysis software for immune sequencing data. Findings and limits, study-wide: A handful of TRBV segments occurring more often in patients than controls included TRBV5-6, TRBV5-1 and TRBV20-1.

Built from TCR beta cDNA, the libraries had unique molecular identifiers in them. TCRdb redid the calling of the PCR reads with MiXCR, one entry per CDR3 protein. The sample lists approximately 630,000 distinct CDR3 sequences, 55% to 60% occurring once. These receptors have no known antigen. Material: blood. Receptor source: a girl aged 2-15 years with multiple sclerosis.

This clonotype has just a few counts. The chain recombines TRBV7-9 with TRBJ1-2; TRBD1 agrees at 7 bases. The CDR3 spans 14 residues. CDR1 is SEHNR and CDR2 is FQNEAQ in the germline V gene (reference sequence). V dropped 1 base and J dropped 4; count of bases not matched to a gene: 3. CDR3 nucleotide sequence: TGTGCCAGCAGCTTAGGGGACAGCGTCTATGGCTACACCTTC. Translation: CASSLGDSVYGYTF.

A few counts support this clonotype. The chain is built from TRBV12-3 or TRBV12-4 and TRBJ1-1; D is unclear. Between the trimmed V and J ends, which lost 3 bases and 2 bases, there was a span of 10 bases. The CDR3 length is 14 residues. DNA for the CDR3: TGTGCCAGCAGTTTTTCGCGCAGTAACACTGAAGCTTTCTTT. This codes for CASSFSRSNTEAFF.

The rearrangement uses TRBV12-3 or TRBV12-4 and TRBJ2-3; D uncertain. This CDR3 has 12 residues. V lost 8 bases to trimming and J lost 2 bases, with 8 bases between them. The CDR3 DNA reads as TGTGCCAGCGCAGACTTCACAGATACGCAGTATTTT. Its protein product is CASADFTDTQYF.

The table lists this clonotype with a count of one. The V gene is TRBV20-1, the J gene TRBJ1-4; tentatively, D is TRBD1 (5 bases). V lost 5 bases and J 8 bases, leaving 15 bases between the germline ends. This CDR3 has 13 amino acids. The germline gives CDR1 DFQATT, CDR2 SNEGSKA (reference sequence). Here the CDR3 DNA reads TGCAGTGCTGGGGGGGGGAGGCAAGAAAAACTGTTTTTT. It specifies CSAGGGRQEKLFF.

The rearrangement joins TRBV5-1 to TRBJ2-1, with 10 bases identical to TRBD2. This CDR3 comprises 15 residues. The junction had 11 bases not matched to a gene; V was cut back by 4 bases and J by 10 bases. The germline V gene has CDR1 SGHRS and CDR2 YFSETQ. This chain's CDR3 is CASSPASGGGREQFF. For the CDR3, the DNA is TGCGCCAGCAGCCCTGCTAGCGGGGGCGGGAGGGAGCAGTTCTTC.

This clonotype turned up a few times. The rearrangement joins TRBV9 to TRBJ2-5; D possibly corresponds to TRBD1 (6 bases). V shed 3 bases and J shed 1 base, with 13 bases lying between them. This CDR3 is 15 amino acids long. Germline assignment: CDR1 SGDLS and CDR2 YYNGEE. The CDR3 sequence: CASSALGQPQETQYF. CDR3 bases: TGTGCCAGCAGCGCTTTGGGACAACCCCAAGAGACCCAGTACTTC.

The V and J genes are TRBV11-2 and TRBJ2-5, with 9 bases fitting TRBD1. Germline CDR1 is SGHAT and CDR2 is FQNNGV. V lost 7 bases and J lost 2; bases outside the gene matches: 11. The CDR3 sequence is 16 residues long. Written as DNA, the CDR3 is TGTGCCAGCACCATGAATACGGGACAGGGACAAGAGACCCAGTACTTC. It specifies CASTMNTGQGQETQYF.

This chain connects TRBV20-1 to TRBJ2-5; 7 bases align to TRBD2. The ends lost 6 bases at V and 3 bases at J; junction bases unmatched: 7. The CDR3 length is 13 residues. Germline loops: CDR1 DFQATT, CDR2 SNEGSKA (reference sequence). The CDR3 sequence: CSAQMGREETQYF. The DNA of the CDR3 is TGCAGTGCGCAAATGGGGAGGGAAGAGACCCAGTACTTC.

This CDR3 is CASRPPKGAYEQYF. The DNA of the CDR3 is TGTGCCAGCAGGCCCCCCAAGGGGGCCTACGAGCAGTACTTC. The V and J genes are TRBV28 and TRBJ2-7; D is possibly TRBD1 (6 bases). This CDR3 is 14 amino acids long. Looked up from germline, CDR1 is MDHEN and CDR2 is SYDVKM. Trimming stripped 6 bases from V and 2 bases from J, with 14 bases between. Full variable domain (outside the CDR3, taken from reference TRBV28 and TRBJ2-7): DVKVTQSSRYLVKRTGEKVFLECVQDMDHENMFWYRQDPGLGLRLIYFSYDVKMKEKGDIPEGYSVSREKKERFSLILESASTNQTSMYLCASRPPKGAYEQYFGPGTRLTVT.

With regard to this clonotype: Since the CDR3 does not end with the conserved phenylalanine or tryptophan, this likely comes from a read error. This chain uses TRBV7-6 with TRBJ2-5, with D maybe TRBD1 (6 bases). The end of the DNA aligns better with TRBJ2-7, so the J call may be wrong. This CDR3 has 14 residues. Per the germline V gene, CDR1 is SGHVS and CDR2 is FNYEAQ. In DNA, the CDR3 is TGTGCCGGCAGCCCGGGACAAGCCCTCTACGAGCAGTACTGC. Protein sequence: CAGSPGQALYEQYC.

In nucleotides, the CDR3 is TGCAGTGCAGCACAGGGGTCTAACTATGGCTACACCTTC. Translating gives CSAAQGSNYGYTF. The rearrangement uses TRBV20-1 and TRBJ1-2; 7 bases map to TRBD1. CDR1 is DFQATT and CDR2 is SNEGSKA in the germline V gene (reference sequence). V lost 6 bases to trimming and J lost 0 bases; unmatched junction nucleotides: 4. CDR3 length: 13 amino acids.

The V and J genes are TRBV27 and TRBJ1-1, with D unclear. The CDR3 covers 12 residues. V was pared by 7 bases and J by 2 bases, with 8 bases between. Germline V lookup: CDR1 MNHEY, CDR2 SMNVEV (reference sequence). CDR3 sequence reads: CASTGSNTEAFF. The CDR3, as DNA: TGTGCCAGCACAGGCAGCAACACTGAAGCTTTCTTT.